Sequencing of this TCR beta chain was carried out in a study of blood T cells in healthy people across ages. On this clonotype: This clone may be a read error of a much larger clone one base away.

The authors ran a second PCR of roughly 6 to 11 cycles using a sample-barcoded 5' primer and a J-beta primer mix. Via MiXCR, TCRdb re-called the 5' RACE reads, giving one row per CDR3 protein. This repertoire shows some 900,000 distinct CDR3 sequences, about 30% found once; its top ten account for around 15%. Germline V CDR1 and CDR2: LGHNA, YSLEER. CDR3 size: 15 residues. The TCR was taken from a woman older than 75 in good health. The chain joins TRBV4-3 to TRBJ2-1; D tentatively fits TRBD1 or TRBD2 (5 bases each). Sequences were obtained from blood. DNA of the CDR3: TGCACCAGCAGCCAACCCGGGGCCTCCTACAATGAGCAGTTCTTC. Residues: CTSSQPGASYNEQFF.